This T cell receptor (beta chain) was sequenced during a study of immune evolution from preneoplasia to lung adenocarcinoma. V lost 0 bases to trimming and J lost 3 bases, with 11 bases between them. The CDR3 has 15 residues. The germline CDR1 and CDR2 sequences are KGHSH and LQKENI. As regards this clone: Its specificity is not known.

Broader study findings: Clonality was highest in normal lung, lower in later-stage lesions apparently.

Measured with immunoSEQ multiplex PCR; TCRdb has only the in-frame clones, and not every one. The table includes approximately 7,000 clones, around 84% detected once. Source material: FFPE lung adenocarcinoma in situ tissue. The V and J genes are TRBV18 and TRBJ1-1; D is ambiguous. The TCR comes from a donor at least 70 years old with lung adenocarcinoma. The CDR3: CASSPPSGRHTEAFF. The CDR3 nucleotides read TGTGCCAGCTCACCACCGTCTGGGAGACACACTGAAGCTTTCTTT.